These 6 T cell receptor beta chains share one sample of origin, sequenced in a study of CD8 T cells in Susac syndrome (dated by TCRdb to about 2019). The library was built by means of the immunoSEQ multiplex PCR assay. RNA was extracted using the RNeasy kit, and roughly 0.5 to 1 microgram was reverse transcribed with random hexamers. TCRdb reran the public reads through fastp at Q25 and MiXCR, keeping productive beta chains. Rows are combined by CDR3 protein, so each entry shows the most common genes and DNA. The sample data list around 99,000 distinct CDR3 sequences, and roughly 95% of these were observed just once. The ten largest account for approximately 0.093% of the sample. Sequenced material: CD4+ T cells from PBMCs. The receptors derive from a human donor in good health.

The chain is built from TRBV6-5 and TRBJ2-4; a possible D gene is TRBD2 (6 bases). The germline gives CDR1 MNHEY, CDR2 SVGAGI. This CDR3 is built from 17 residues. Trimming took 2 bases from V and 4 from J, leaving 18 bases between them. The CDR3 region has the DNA TGTGCCAGCAGTTACCTGTCTCCAGGGAGGTCGAAAAACATTCAGTACTTC. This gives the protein CASSYLSPGRSKNIQYF.

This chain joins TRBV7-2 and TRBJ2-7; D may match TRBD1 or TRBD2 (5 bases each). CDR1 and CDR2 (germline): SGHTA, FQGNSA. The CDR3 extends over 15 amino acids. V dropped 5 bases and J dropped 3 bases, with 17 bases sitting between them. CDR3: CASSTRPGRIYEQYF. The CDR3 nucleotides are TGTGCCAGCAGCACAAGACCGGGACGCATCTACGAGCAGTACTTC.

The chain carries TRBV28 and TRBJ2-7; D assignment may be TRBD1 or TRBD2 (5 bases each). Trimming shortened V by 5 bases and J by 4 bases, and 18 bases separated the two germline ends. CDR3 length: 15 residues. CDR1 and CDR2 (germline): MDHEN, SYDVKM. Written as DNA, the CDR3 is TGTGCCAGCAGTCCGACCGGGACGGGGAATTACGAGCAGTACTTC. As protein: CASSPTGTGNYEQYF. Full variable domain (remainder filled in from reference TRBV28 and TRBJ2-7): DVKVTQSSRYLVKRTGEKVFLECVQDMDHENMFWYRQDPGLGLRLIYFSYDVKMKEKGDIPEGYSVSREKKERFSLILESASTNQTSMYLCASSPTGTGNYEQYFGPGTRLTVT.

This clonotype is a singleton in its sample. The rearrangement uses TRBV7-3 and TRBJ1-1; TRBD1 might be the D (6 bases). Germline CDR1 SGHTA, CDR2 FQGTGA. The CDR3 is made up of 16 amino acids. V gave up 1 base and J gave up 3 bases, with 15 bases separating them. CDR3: CASSLRPGALDTEAFF. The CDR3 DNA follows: TGTGCCAGCAGCTTAAGGCCAGGGGCCTTAGACACTGAAGCTTTCTTT.

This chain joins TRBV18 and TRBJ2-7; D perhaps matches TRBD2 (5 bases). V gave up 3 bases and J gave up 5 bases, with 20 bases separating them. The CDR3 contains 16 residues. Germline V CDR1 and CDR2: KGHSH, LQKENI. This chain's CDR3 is CASSPVETGNGNEQYF. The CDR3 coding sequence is TGTGCCAGCTCACCGGTTGAGACGGGAAATGGGAACGAGCAGTACTTC.

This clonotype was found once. CDR3 nucleotide sequence: TGCAGCGTGCAGTTTAGACTCGGGGGAGAGCAGTACTTC. Its protein product is CSVQFRLGGEQYF. The J gene is TRBJ2-7, the V gene TRBV29-1; weak D call: TRBD2 (6 bases). Germline V CDR1 and CDR2: SQVTM, ANQGSEA. V was pared by 6 bases and J by 7 bases, with 19 bases between. CDR3 size: 13 residues.